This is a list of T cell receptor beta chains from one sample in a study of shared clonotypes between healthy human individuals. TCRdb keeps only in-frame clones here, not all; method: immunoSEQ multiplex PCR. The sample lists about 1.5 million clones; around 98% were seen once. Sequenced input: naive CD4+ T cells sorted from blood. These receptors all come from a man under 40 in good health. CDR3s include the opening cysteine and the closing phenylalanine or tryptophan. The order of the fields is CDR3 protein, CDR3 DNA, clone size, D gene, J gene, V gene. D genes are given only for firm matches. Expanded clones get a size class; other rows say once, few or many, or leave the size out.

CASSSRGSGDNEQFF	TGTGCCAGCAGCTCCCGAGGTAGCGGGGACAATGAGCAGTTCTTC	-	TRBD2	TRBJ2-1	TRBV7-3
CASSLRQLNTEAFF	TGTGCCAGCAGCTTACGGCAGTTGAACACTGAAGCTTTCTTT	-	-	TRBJ1-1	TRBV7-9
CASSALGTGLFNEKLFF	TGTGCCAGCAGTGCCCTCGGGACAGGCCTCTTTAATGAAAAACTGTTTTTT	-	TRBD1	TRBJ1-4	TRBV28
CASSPDKAETQYF	TGTGCCAGCTCACCAGATAAGGCGGAGACCCAGTACTTC	-	-	TRBJ2-5	TRBV18
CASSPLRREGADTQYF	TGTGCCAGCAGCCCCCTGCGGCGGGAGGGGGCAGATACGCAGTATTTT	-	TRBD2	TRBJ2-3	TRBV9
CASSVKGQGEEIYGYTF	TGTGCCAGCAGCGTAAAGGGACAGGGAGAGGAAATCTATGGCTACACCTTC	-	TRBD1	TRBJ1-2	TRBV9
CATSRTTGYYGYTF	TGTGCCACCAGCAGAACGACAGGGTACTATGGCTACACCTTC	once	TRBD1	TRBJ1-2	TRBV15
CATSRERPGQGYEQYF	TGTGCCACCAGCAGAGAAAGACCGGGACAGGGTTACGAGCAGTACTTC	-	TRBD1	TRBJ2-7	TRBV15
CASSLNRGFGNTIYF	TGTGCCAGCAGTTTAAACAGGGGATTTGGAAACACCATATATTTT	-	TRBD1	TRBJ1-3	TRBV28
CASSVAAFPNTGELFF	TGTGCCAGCAGCGTAGCAGCGTTCCCGAACACCGGGGAGCTGTTTTTT	-	-	TRBJ2-2	TRBV9
CASSLPQRGSSGSPDTQYF	TGCGCCAGCAGCTTGCCTCAAAGGGGGTCTAGCGGGAGCCCAGATACGCAGTATTTT	-	TRBD2	TRBJ2-3	TRBV5-1
CASSKGYGVEKLFF	TGTGCCAGCAGCAAAGGGTATGGAGTTGAAAAACTGTTTTTT	-	-	TRBJ1-4	TRBV11-2
CASSSPGRPGPEQYF	TGTGCCAGCAGCTCACCGGGACGACCCGGACCCGAGCAGTACTTC	-	-	TRBJ2-7	TRBV5-4
CASSYGRTYEQYF	TGTGCCAGCAGTTACGGACGAACCTACGAGCAGTACTTC	-	-	TRBJ2-7	TRBV6-5
CASRMGAAGELFF	TGTGCCAGCAGAATGGGGGCCGCCGGGGAGCTGTTTTTT	-	-	TRBJ2-2	TRBV28
CASSQAHEQFF	TGTGCCAGCAGCCAGGCGCATGAGCAGTTCTTC	-	-	TRBJ2-1	TRBV9
CATSSYRGQETQYF	TGTGCCACCAGCAGTTACCGTGGCCAAGAGACCCAGTACTTC	-	-	TRBJ2-5	TRBV15
CASTPRGELSYNEQFF	TGTGCCAGCACCCCTAGAGGGGAGTTGTCCTACAATGAGCAGTTCTTC	-	-	TRBJ2-1	TRBV13
CASSLGGNQYF	TGTGCCAGCAGCTTAGGGGGGAACCAGTACTTC	-	-	TRBJ2-5	TRBV7-2
CASSSGLGLAKNIQYF	TGTGCCAGCAGCTCCGGACTAGGATTAGCCAAAAACATTCAGTACTTC	-	TRBD2	TRBJ2-4	TRBV7-3
CASRPRSSYNEQFF	TGTGCCAGCCGACCGAGGAGCTCCTACAATGAGCAGTTCTTC	-	-	TRBJ2-1	TRBV6-6
CASSQVRLSEQFF	TGCGCCAGCAGCCAAGTTAGGTTATCTGAGCAGTTCTTC	-	-	TRBJ2-1	TRBV4-3
CAISDVSISVNGELFF	TGTGCCATCAGTGATGTCAGTATCTCGGTAAACGGGGAGCTGTTTTTT	-	-	TRBJ2-2	TRBV10-3
CASSLTGTLGDTQYF	TGTGCCAGCAGCTTAACGGGGACACTTGGAGATACGCAGTATTTT	-	-	TRBJ2-3	TRBV7-3
CASSTLVRDPASHTEAFF	TGTGCCAGCTCAACACTTGTCCGGGACCCAGCATCCCACACTGAAGCTTTCTTT	-	-	TRBJ1-1	TRBV18
CASSSSAGGPGDTQYF	TGTGCCAGCAGCAGTTCGGCGGGAGGGCCTGGAGATACGCAGTATTTT	-	TRBD2	TRBJ2-3	TRBV9
CASSRRFQGVTEAFF	TGTGCCAGCAGTCGGAGATTCCAGGGTGTCACTGAAGCTTTCTTT	-	-	TRBJ1-1	TRBV6-5
CASSPGTAPFYEQYF	TGTGCCAGCAGCCCCGGGACAGCGCCATTCTACGAGCAGTACTTC	-	TRBD1	TRBJ2-7	TRBV7-7
CASRLAGQPQHF	TGTGCCAGCAGGCTGGCAGGCCAGCCCCAGCATTTT	once	-	TRBJ1-5	TRBV28
CASSMVRVSSGANVLTF	TGTGCCAGTAGTATGGTCAGAGTTAGCTCTGGGGCCAACGTCCTGACTTTC	-	-	TRBJ2-6	TRBV19
CASSFSKFTEAFF	TGTGCCAGCAGCTTTAGTAAGTTCACTGAAGCTTTCTTT	once	-	TRBJ1-1	TRBV5-4
CASRYQGRSNQPQHF	TGTGCCAGCAGATATCAGGGTCGTAGCAATCAGCCCCAGCATTTT	once	-	TRBJ1-5	TRBV28
CSASNQPQHF	TGCAGTGCTTCAAATCAGCCCCAGCATTTT	-	-	TRBJ1-5	TRBV20-1
CASSLGPGRAETQYF	TGCGCCAGCAGCTTGGGACCTGGCAGGGCAGAGACCCAGTACTTC	-	-	TRBJ2-5	TRBV5-1
CASSYVLLTRYEQYF	TGTGCCAGCAGTTATGTACTCCTCACTCGCTACGAGCAGTACTTC	-	-	TRBJ2-7	TRBV27
CATSPGVNTEAFF	TGTGCCACCAGTCCCGGCGTGAACACTGAAGCTTTCTTT	-	-	TRBJ1-1	TRBV15
CASSLAKPGNEQFF	TGTGCCAGCAGCTTAGCTAAACCCGGCAATGAGCAGTTCTTC	-	-	TRBJ2-1	TRBV7-9
CAASGTAGQETQYF	TGTGCCGCCAGCGGGACGGCGGGCCAAGAGACCCAGTACTTC	-	TRBD2	TRBJ2-5	TRBV10-3
CASSPATSGIYEQYF	TGTGCCAGCTCACCGGCGACTAGCGGGATCTACGAGCAGTACTTC	-	TRBD2	TRBJ2-7	TRBV18
CASSLSGTSGIGRGLYNEQFF	TGTGCCAGCAGTTTATCCGGGACTAGCGGGATCGGGAGAGGTCTCTACAATGAGCAGTTCTTC	-	TRBD2	TRBJ2-1	TRBV27
CASSLVQRIGGTGELFF	TGTGCCAGCAGCTTAGTACAACGCATAGGGGGCACCGGGGAGCTGTTTTTT	-	-	TRBJ2-2	TRBV7-6
CASSIRQIGADTQYF	TGTGCCAGCAGTATAAGACAGATAGGGGCAGATACGCAGTATTTT	-	-	TRBJ2-3	TRBV27
CASSRGRGWYEQYF	TGTGCCAGCAGCCGAGGGAGGGGGTGGTACGAGCAGTACTTC	-	-	TRBJ2-7	TRBV11-2
CASSAKPTSGRAGEQFF	TGTGCCAGCAGCGCCAAGCCGACTAGCGGGAGGGCCGGGGAGCAGTTCTTC	-	TRBD2	TRBJ2-1	TRBV9
CASSPRTANTGELFF	TGTGCCAGCTCACCAAGGACCGCGAACACCGGGGAGCTGTTTTTT	once	-	TRBJ2-2	TRBV18
CASSLMPSGNDEQFF	TGTGCCAGCAGTTTAATGCCTAGCGGTAACGATGAGCAGTTCTTC	-	TRBD2	TRBJ2-1	TRBV27
CASSLGTNTGELFF	TGCGCCAGCAGCCTGGGGACGAACACCGGGGAGCTGTTTTTT	once	-	TRBJ2-2	TRBV5-1
CASGHTEAFF	TGTGCCAGCGGGCACACTGAAGCTTTCTTT	-	-	TRBJ1-1	TRBV2
CSVLTSGSWQETQYF	TGCAGCGTCCTTACTAGCGGGAGTTGGCAAGAGACCCAGTACTTC	-	TRBD2	TRBJ2-5	TRBV29-1
CASSYGQGYSNQPQHF	TGTGCCAGCAGTTATGGACAGGGCTATAGCAATCAGCCCCAGCATTTT	-	TRBD1	TRBJ1-5	TRBV28
CASSVRDYNNEQFF	TGTGCCAGCAGCGTGCGGGACTACAACAATGAGCAGTTCTTC	-	TRBD2	TRBJ2-1	TRBV9
CASSEPGQATEAFF	TGCGCCAGCAGTGAACCGGGACAGGCAACTGAAGCTTTCTTT	-	TRBD1	TRBJ1-1	TRBV10-1
CASSFPTGANVLTF	TGTGCCAGCAGTTTCCCAACTGGGGCCAACGTCCTGACTTTC	-	-	TRBJ2-6	TRBV6-6
CASSRGQGTNTEAFF	TGTGCCAGCAGCCGTGGACAGGGGACGAACACTGAAGCTTTCTTT	-	TRBD1	TRBJ1-1	TRBV11-3